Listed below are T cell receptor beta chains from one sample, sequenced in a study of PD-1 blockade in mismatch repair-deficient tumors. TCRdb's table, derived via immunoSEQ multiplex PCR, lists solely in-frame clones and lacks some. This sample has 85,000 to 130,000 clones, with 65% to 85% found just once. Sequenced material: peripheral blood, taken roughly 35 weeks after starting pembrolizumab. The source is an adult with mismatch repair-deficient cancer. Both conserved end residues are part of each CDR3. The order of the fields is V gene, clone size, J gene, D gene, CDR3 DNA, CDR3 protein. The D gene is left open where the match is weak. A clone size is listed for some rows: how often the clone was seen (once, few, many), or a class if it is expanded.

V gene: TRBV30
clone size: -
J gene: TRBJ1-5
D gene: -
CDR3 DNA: TGTGCCTGGAGCGCCTACAGGAATCAGCCCCAGCATTTT
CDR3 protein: CAWSAYRNQPQHF

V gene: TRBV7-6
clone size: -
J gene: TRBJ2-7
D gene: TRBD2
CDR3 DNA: TGTGCCAGCAGCTTAGAGGTAGCGGGAGGCTACGAGCAGTACTTC
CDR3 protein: CASSLEVAGGYEQYF

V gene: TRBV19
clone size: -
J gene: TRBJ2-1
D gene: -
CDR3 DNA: TGTGCCAGTAAGATGCGGCCAAGCTCCTACAATGAGCAGTTCTTC
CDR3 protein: CASKMRPSSYNEQFF

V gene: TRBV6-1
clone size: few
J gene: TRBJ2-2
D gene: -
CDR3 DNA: TGTGCCAGCAGTGTTAAGGGGGTACGGCAGTATGACACCGGGGAGCTGTTTTTT
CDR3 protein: CASSVKGVRQYDTGELFF

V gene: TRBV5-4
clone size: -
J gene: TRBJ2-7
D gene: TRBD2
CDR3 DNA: TGTGCCAGCAGCTTGGTGGCGGGAGCGTCCTACGAGCAGTACTTC
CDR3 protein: CASSLVAGASYEQYF

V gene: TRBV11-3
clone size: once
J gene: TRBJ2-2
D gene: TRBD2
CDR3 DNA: TGTGCCAGCAGCCCTACCGGGACTAGTGTGCGGGAGCTGTTTTTT
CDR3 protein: CASSPTGTSVRELFF

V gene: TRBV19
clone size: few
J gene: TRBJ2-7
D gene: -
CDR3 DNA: TGTGCCAGTATTCCAGAGGGGGGTTACGAGCAGTACTTC
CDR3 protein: CASIPEGGYEQYF

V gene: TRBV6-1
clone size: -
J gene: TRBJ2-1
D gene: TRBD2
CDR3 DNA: TGTGCCACCCTACCGGCTAGCGGGAGTTACAATGAGCAGTTCTTC
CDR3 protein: CATLPASGSYNEQFF

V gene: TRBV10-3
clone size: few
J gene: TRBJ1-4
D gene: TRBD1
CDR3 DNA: TGTGCCACCGGGACAGCAACTAATGAAAAACTGTTTTTT
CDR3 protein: CATGTATNEKLFF

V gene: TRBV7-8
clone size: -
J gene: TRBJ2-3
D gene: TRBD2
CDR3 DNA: TGTGCCAGCAGCGACTGGCTAGCGGGAGGAACAGATACGCAGTATTTT
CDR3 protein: CASSDWLAGGTDTQYF

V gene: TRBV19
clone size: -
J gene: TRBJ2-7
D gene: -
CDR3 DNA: TGTGCCAGTAGCAGGGAGCGGGCCCGGGGCCACGAGCAGTACTTC
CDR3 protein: CASSRERARGHEQYF

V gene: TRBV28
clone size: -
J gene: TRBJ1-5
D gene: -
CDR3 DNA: TGTGCCAGCAGCGAAACGGGGTACGGTCAGCCCCAGCATTTT
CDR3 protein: CASSETGYGQPQHF

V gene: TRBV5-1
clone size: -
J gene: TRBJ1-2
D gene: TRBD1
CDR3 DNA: TGCGCCAGCGTCCATCCGGGACAGGTGGACGTGGGCTACTACTATGGCTACACCTTC
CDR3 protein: CASVHPGQVDVGYYYGYTF

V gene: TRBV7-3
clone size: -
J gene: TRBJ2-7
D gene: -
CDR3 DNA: TGTGCCAGCAGCCCCCGGCCAACCTCCTACGAGCAGTACTTC
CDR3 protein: CASSPRPTSYEQYF

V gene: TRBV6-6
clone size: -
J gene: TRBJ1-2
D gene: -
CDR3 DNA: TGTGCCAGCACCCTTTCGAGGGGCTACACCTTC
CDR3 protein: CASTLSRGYTF

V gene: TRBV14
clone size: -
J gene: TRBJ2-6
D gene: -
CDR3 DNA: TGTGCCAGCAGCCAAGTAGGGGCTGGGGCCAACGTCCTGACTTTC
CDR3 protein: CASSQVGAGANVLTF

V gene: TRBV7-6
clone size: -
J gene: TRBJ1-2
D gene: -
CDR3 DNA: TGTGCCAGCAGCTTAGGAGTCTATGGCTACACCTTC
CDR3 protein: CASSLGVYGYTF

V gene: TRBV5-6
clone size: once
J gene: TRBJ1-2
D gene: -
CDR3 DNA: TGTGCCAGCAGCTTTAGCTCTGGCTACACCTTC
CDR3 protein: CASSFSSGYTF

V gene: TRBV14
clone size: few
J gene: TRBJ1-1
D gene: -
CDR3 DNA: TGTGCCAGCAGCCAAGATTTAGGGGCGGAGGCTTTCTTT
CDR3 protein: CASSQDLGAEAFF

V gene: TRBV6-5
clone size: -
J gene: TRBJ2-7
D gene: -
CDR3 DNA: TGTGCCAGCAGTAACCAGCGGGTGGTCTCCTACGAGCAGTACTTC
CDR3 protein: CASSNQRVVSYEQYF